This T cell receptor beta chain was observed in a study of human T cells and chemical hapten exposure. Study at large: Mostly female patients had alopecia areata, totalis or universalis.

Described time point: patch test 3, about 24 weeks after DPC sensitization. The treatment: therapeutic diphenylcyclopropenone sensitization with weekly scalp DPC. Sequencing started from total RNA isolated from unfractionated whole blood. The library tagged individual cDNA molecules with unique molecular identifiers. One entry per CDR3 protein, called by TCRdb with MiXCR from the RACE reads. The sample carries 180,000 or so distinct CDR3 sequences, 20% to 25% recorded once. V shed 3 bases, J shed 6 bases, and the junction held 11 bases outside the gene matches. Germline CDR1 reads DFQATT; CDR2 reads SNEGSKA (reference sequence). The CDR3 loop spans 16 amino acids.

Sequencing used whole blood, obtained in connection with sensitization to the hapten diphenylcyclopropenone (DPC). The chain has TRBV20-1 and TRBJ2-1; 10 positions match TRBD2. This TCR was sampled from a woman aged 40 to 49 with alopecia areata. Some clones in this sample may be carry-over from other donors' samples. The CDR3 nucleotides read TGCAGTGCTAGGCCCCCACTAGCGGGATTAAGCAATGAGCAGTTCTTC. Protein sequence: CSARPPLAGLSNEQFF.